This T cell receptor (beta chain) was recorded in a study of human T cells and chemical hapten exposure. Study background: TCR yields per sample varied, mainly owing to small pooled library volume differences.

As concerns this clonotype: Antigen unknown.

The time point is: patch test 1, 2 weeks after DPC sensitization. As for treatment: therapeutic diphenylcyclopropenone sensitization with weekly scalp DPC. Total RNA came from unfractionated whole blood. The study's library attached unique molecular identifiers to single cDNA molecules. TCRdb re-derived calls from the RACE reads in MiXCR, one entry per CDR3 protein. The sample shows more than 65,000 distinct CDR3 sequences, around 7.8% of them seen only once. Study findings and constraints: Expanded TCRs were compared with controls, and the expanded TCRs formed significantly more large CDR3 similarity clusters.

The sample consisted of whole blood, taken in connection with sensitization to the hapten diphenylcyclopropenone (DPC). This TCR was recovered from a woman in her 30s with alopecia areata. Some clones in this sample may be carry-over from other donors' samples.

As DNA, the CDR3 is TGTGCCAGCAGCCAAGAGACCGGGGAGCTGTTTTTT. Amino acid sequence: CASSQETGELFF. This chain joins TRBV14 and TRBJ2-2; D gene uncertain. This CDR3 region has 12 residues. The ends were cut back, 0 bases at V and 5 bases at J, with 1 base in the middle. Per germline, CDR1 SGHDN and CDR2 FVKESK.